The 23 T cell receptor beta chains listed next were all sequenced from one sample in a study of CD8 T cells in Susac syndrome (dated by TCRdb to between 2018 and 2021). Libraries were made using the immunoSEQ multiplex PCR assay. RNA was extracted using the RNeasy kit, and roughly 0.45 to 1 microgram was reverse transcribed with random hexamers. Through fastp at Q25 and MiXCR, TCRdb rebuilt clones from the public reads, retaining in-frame beta chains. Rows merge per CDR3 protein into single entries with the most common DNA and genes. The sample table records some 160,000 distinct CDR3 sequences; under 95% of these occur just once. The top ten clonotypes cover 0.12% of the sample. Input material: CD4+ T cells from PBMCs. These TCRs come from a human donor with Susac syndrome.

The rearrangement uses TRBV7-9 and TRBJ1-2; D remains ambiguous. CDR1 is SEHNR, CDR2 FQNEAQ, per germline (reference sequence). This CDR3 comprises 15 residues. V lost 4 bases and J lost 4, with 16 bases in between. The CDR3 sequence is CASSSTIKTGYGYTF. The DNA for the CDR3 is TGTGCCAGCAGCTCCACTATCAAGACCGGCTATGGCTACACCTTC.

This sequence joins TRBV5-6 and TRBJ1-2, with D hard to call. Germline-derived CDR1 and CDR2 are SGHDT and YYEEEE. The CDR3 loop spans 13 amino acids. V lost 6 bases to trimming and J lost 1 base, with 10 bases between them. This CDR3 is CASIISRNYGYTF. CDR3 DNA sequence: TGTGCCAGCATCATAAGTCGTAACTATGGCTACACCTTC.

The V call is TRBV15, the J call TRBJ1-1; 9 nucleotides line up with TRBD1. The germline CDR1 and CDR2 sequences are LNHNV and YYDKDF (reference sequence). CDR3 length equals 13 residues. V gave up 9 bases and J gave up 4 bases; unmatched junction bases: 6. The DNA of the CDR3 is TGTGCCACAGCCGGGACAGGGATCACTGAAGCTTTCTTT. Translation: CATAGTGITEAFF.

This chain uses TRBV12-3 or TRBV12-4 with TRBJ2-1, with D possibly matching TRBD1 (6 bases). Trimming took 5 bases from V and 0 from J, leaving 14 bases between them. This CDR3 is 16 amino acids long. The CDR3 region is CASSGQTTSSYNEQFF. CDR3 bases: TGTGCCAGCAGTGGACAGACTACCTCCTCCTACAATGAGCAGTTCTTC.

This chain links TRBV27 with TRBJ1-6, with 7 bases fitting TRBD1. The V segment lost 9 bases and the J segment 10 bases; nucleotides outside the gene matches: 12. Germline V CDR1 and CDR2: MNHEY, SMNVEV (reference sequence). This CDR3 region has 14 residues. In DNA, the CDR3 is TGTGCCAGTATCGGGGGGACAGTAAGATCACCCCTCCACTTT. Amino acid sequence: CASIGGTVRSPLHF.

The rearrangement uses TRBV5-1 and TRBJ1-1, with 9 bases identical to TRBD1. Germline V CDR1 and CDR2: SGHRS, YFSETQ. The CDR3 contains 14 residues. With 4 bases clipped from V and 5 bases from J, the junction kept 6 bases outside the gene matches. The CDR3 bases are TGCGCCAGCAGCCAGGGACAGGGCAGGACTGAAGCTTTCTTT. This encodes CASSQGQGRTEAFF.

The gene calls are TRBV7-2 and TRBJ1-5; D is ambiguous. CDR1 and CDR2 (germline): SGHTA, FQGNSA. CDR3 length equals 13 residues. V lost 1 base and J 5 bases, leaving 6 bases between the germline ends. The CDR3 spells CASSLGSYQPQHF. CDR3 nucleotide sequence: TGTGCCAGCAGCTTAGGCTCGTATCAGCCCCAGCATTTT.

The chain has TRBV7-2 and TRBJ2-5; no reliable D call. Germline V gene data show CDR1 as SGHTA and CDR2 as FQGNSA. The CDR3 consists of 14 residues. V lost 8 bases, J lost 2 bases, and 15 bases lay in between. In DNA form, the CDR3 reads TGTGCCAGCGCCCCCCCAGCGAATCAAGAGACCCAGTACTTC. Its translation: CASAPPANQETQYF.

The V call is TRBV2, the J call TRBJ2-3, with 10 bases that match TRBD2. CDR3 size: 14 residues. The germline V gene encodes CDR1 SNHLY and CDR2 FYNNEI. J lost 1 base, V lost 8 bases, and 3 bases had no gene match. Here the CDR3 reads CASGGLAGTDTQYF. The CDR3 DNA follows: TGTGCCAGCGGAGGACTAGCGGGCACAGATACGCAGTATTTT.

The chain combines TRBV18 with TRBJ1-6; 8 nucleotides agree with TRBD1. CDR1 and CDR2 from the germline V gene are KGHSH and LQKENI. With 2 bases clipped from V and 10 bases from J, the junction kept 10 bases outside the gene matches. The CDR3 spans 16 residues. CDR3 DNA sequence: TGTGCCAGCTCACCAATCGGAGACAGGGGAAGATCACCCCTCCACTTT. Translation: CASSPIGDRGRSPLHF.

The gene calls are TRBV5-6 and TRBJ2-5, with 7 bases aligning to TRBD1. V gave up 4 bases and J gave up 4 bases; unmatched junction bases: 7. The V gene's germline CDR1 is SGHDT and CDR2 YYEEEE. The CDR3 extends over 14 amino acids. The CDR3 here is CASSNEKGAETQYF. In DNA, the CDR3 is TGTGCCAGCAGCAATGAGAAGGGGGCAGAGACCCAGTACTTC.

The gene calls are TRBV20-1 and TRBJ1-2, with 7 bases aligning to TRBD1. In germline, CDR1 is DFQATT, CDR2 SNEGSKA (reference sequence). The CDR3 length is 15 residues. Trimming took 5 bases from V and 0 from J; bases not matched to a gene: 9. The CDR3 DNA sequence: TGCAGTGCTGCACAGGGGCGGAAATCTAACTATGGCTACACCTTC. Protein: CSAAQGRKSNYGYTF.

The chain is built from TRBV14 and TRBJ2-5, with a weak D call TRBD1 (6 bases). With 0 bases removed from V and 2 bases from J, the gap between germline ends came to 13 bases. This CDR3 region has 16 residues. The germline CDR1 and CDR2 sequences are SGHDN and FVKESK. CDR3 in DNA: TGTGCCAGCAGCCAAGACCGGCCAGGGGTACAAGAGACCCAGTACTTC. It is translated as CASSQDRPGVQETQYF.

The rearrangement links TRBV9 to TRBJ2-1; D assignment may be TRBD1 or TRBD2 (6 bases each). Trimming took off 4 bases at V and 8 bases at J, with 19 bases between the two ends. The CDR3 consists of 15 residues. Per germline, CDR1 SGDLS and CDR2 YYNGEE. CDR3 protein: CASSPRQATGDEQFF. In DNA, the CDR3 is TGTGCCAGCAGCCCCCGACAGGCTACGGGGGATGAGCAGTTCTTC.

This clonotype was seen only once. The chain uses TRBV18 and TRBJ1-2, with 7 bases that match TRBD1. The CDR3 covers 16 residues. J lost 0 bases, V lost 1 base, and 5 bases had no gene match. Per the germline V gene, CDR1 is KGHSH and CDR2 is LQKENI. The CDR3, as DNA: TGTGCCAGCTCACCACTTGGGACAGTTACTAACTATGGCTACACCTTC. As protein: CASSPLGTVTNYGYTF.

The chain joins TRBV27 to TRBJ1-6; the D is unclear. Trimming cost V 5 bases and J 6 bases, with 11 bases left between them. Germline assignment: CDR1 MNHEY and CDR2 SMNVEV (reference sequence). The CDR3 extends over 14 amino acids. Here the CDR3 reads CASSRIRVNSPLHF. The CDR3 DNA reads as TGTGCCAGCAGTCGAATAAGGGTTAATTCACCCCTCCACTTT.

This clonotype occurred once. V usage is TRBV19 and J usage is TRBJ1-5; D uncertain. The germline gives CDR1 LNHDA, CDR2 SQIVND (reference sequence). The CDR3 totals 15 residues. With 6 bases removed from V and 3 bases from J, the gap between germline ends came to 15 bases. CDR3 loop: CASSTSAPANQPQHF. The CDR3 DNA follows: TGTGCCAGTAGCACCTCCGCTCCGGCCAATCAGCCCCAGCATTTT.

The chain joins TRBV9 to TRBJ2-3; 7 nucleotides agree with TRBD2. V gave up 0 bases and J gave up 3 bases; unmatched junction bases: 7. The CDR3 is 16 amino acids. Per germline, CDR1 SGDLS and CDR2 YYNGEE. CDR3 amino acids: CASSVDPAGKTDTQYF. CDR3 DNA sequence: TGTGCCAGCAGCGTAGACCCAGCGGGGAAGACAGATACGCAGTATTTT.

The chain couples TRBV27 to TRBJ1-5, with D uncertain. V was clipped by 5 bases and J by 1 base, with 12 bases between them. The CDR3 consists of 15 residues. Germline lookup yields CDR1 MNHEY and CDR2 SMNVEV (reference sequence). CDR3 nucleotides: TGTGCCAGCAGTAGGTCCAAAGGGAGCAATCAGCCCCAGCATTTT. Translated: CASSRSKGSNQPQHF.

This rearrangement joins TRBV18 to TRBJ1-5; tentatively, D is TRBD1 (6 bases). Between the trimmed V and J ends, which lost 3 bases and 8 bases, there was a span of 14 bases. From germline, CDR1 is KGHSH and CDR2 LQKENI. The CDR3 consists of 14 residues. DNA for the CDR3: TGTGCCAGCTCACCGCAGACAGGATTTGAGCCCCAGCATTTT. Amino acid sequence: CASSPQTGFEPQHF.

The chain couples TRBV20-1 to TRBJ2-7; perhaps TRBD1 as D (5 bases). The germline CDR1 and CDR2 sequences are DFQATT and SNEGSKA (reference sequence). V shed 0 bases and J shed 1 base, with 7 bases lying between them. The CDR3 is 13 amino acids. This CDR3 is CSARDRASYEQYF. The CDR3 DNA reads as TGCAGTGCTAGAGACAGGGCATCCTACGAGCAGTACTTC.

The chain couples TRBV2 to TRBJ2-7; D may be TRBD1 or TRBD2 (5 bases each). CDR3 length: 11 residues. Per the germline V gene, CDR1 is SNHLY and CDR2 is FYNNEI. Trimming took 8 bases from V and 3 from J, leaving 8 bases between them. CDR3 loop: CASGTVYEQYF. The CDR3 DNA is TGTGCCAGCGGGACCGTCTACGAGCAGTACTTC.

This clonotype showed up just a few times. The chain employs TRBV6-5 and TRBJ1-2; 11 nucleotides agree with TRBD1. CDR3 length: 14 residues. The trim removed 2 bases at V and 4 bases at J, leaving 0 bases unmatched. CDR1 is MNHEY and CDR2 is SVGAGI in the germline V gene. The CDR3 DNA reads TGTGCCAGCAGTTACGGGACAGGGGGCTATGGCTACACCTTC. It specifies CASSYGTGGYGYTF.